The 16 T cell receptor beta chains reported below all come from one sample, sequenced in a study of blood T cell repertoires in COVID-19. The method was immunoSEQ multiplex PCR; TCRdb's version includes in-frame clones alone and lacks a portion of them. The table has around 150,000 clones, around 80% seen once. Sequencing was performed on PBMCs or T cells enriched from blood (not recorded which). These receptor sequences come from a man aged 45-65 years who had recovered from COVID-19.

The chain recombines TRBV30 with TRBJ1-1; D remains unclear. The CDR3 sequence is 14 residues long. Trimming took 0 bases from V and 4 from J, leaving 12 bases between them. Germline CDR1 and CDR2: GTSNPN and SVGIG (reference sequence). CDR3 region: CAWSVTRTGTEAFF. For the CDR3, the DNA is TGTGCCTGGAGTGTAACACGAACGGGCACTGAAGCTTTCTTT.

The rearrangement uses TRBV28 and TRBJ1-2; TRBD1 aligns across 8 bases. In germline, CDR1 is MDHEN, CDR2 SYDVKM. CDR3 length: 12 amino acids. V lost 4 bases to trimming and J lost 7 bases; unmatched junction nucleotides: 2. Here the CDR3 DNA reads TGTGCCAGCAGTTCCGGACAGGGTGGCTACACCTTC. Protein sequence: CASSSGQGGYTF.

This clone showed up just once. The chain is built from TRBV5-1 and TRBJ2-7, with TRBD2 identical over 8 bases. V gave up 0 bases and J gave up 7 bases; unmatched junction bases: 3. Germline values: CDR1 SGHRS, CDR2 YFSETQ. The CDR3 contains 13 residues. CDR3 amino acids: CASSLVASGEQYF. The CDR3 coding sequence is TGCGCCAGCAGCTTGGTAGCTAGCGGGGAGCAGTACTTC.

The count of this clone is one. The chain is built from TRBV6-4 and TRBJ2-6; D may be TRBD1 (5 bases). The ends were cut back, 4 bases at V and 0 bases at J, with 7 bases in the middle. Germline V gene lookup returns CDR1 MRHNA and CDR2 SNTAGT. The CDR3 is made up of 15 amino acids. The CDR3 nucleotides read TGTGCCAGCAGTGCGGACACCTCTGGGGCCAACGTCCTGACTTTC. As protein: CASSADTSGANVLTF.

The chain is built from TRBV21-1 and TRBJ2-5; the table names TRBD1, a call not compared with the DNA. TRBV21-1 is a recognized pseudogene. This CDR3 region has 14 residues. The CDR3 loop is CASSPGQGRETQYF. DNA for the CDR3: TGTGCCAGCAGTCCGGGACAGGGTAGGGAGACCCAGTACTTC.

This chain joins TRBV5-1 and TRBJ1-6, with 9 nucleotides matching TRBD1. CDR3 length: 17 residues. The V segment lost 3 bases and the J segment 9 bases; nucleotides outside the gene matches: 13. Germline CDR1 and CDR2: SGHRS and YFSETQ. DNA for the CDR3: TGCGCCAGCAGCTCTGCCGGGACAGGGTTCCTCCGTTCACCCCTCCACTTT. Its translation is CASSSAGTGFLRSPLHF.

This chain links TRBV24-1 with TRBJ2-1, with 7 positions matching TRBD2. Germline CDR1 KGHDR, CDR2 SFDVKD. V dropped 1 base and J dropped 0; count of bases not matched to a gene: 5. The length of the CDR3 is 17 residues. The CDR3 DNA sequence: TGTGCCACCAGTGATTTCAGGCGGGGGAGCTCCTACAATGAGCAGTTCTTC. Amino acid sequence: CATSDFRRGSSYNEQFF.

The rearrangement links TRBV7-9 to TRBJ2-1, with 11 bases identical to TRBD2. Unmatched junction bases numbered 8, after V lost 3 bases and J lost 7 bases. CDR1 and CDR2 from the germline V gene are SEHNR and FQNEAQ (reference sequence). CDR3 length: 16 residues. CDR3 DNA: TGTGCCAGCAGCTTGGGGTCCGGGACTAGCGGAAATGAGCAGTTCTTC. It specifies CASSLGSGTSGNEQFF.

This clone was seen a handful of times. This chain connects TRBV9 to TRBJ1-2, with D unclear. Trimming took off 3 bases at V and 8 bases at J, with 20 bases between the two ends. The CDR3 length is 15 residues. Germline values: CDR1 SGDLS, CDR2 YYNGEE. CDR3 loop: CASSANSGVGEGYTF. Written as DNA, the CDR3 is TGTGCCAGCAGCGCGAACTCCGGGGTCGGGGAGGGCTACACCTTC.

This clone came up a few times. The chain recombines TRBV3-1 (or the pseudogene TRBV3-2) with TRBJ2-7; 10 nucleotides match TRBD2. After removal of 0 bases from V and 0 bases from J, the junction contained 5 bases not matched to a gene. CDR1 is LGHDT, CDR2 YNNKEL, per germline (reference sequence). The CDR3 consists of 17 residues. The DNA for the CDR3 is TGTGCCAGCAGCCAAGATCCCCCTAGCGGGAGCTCCTACGAGCAGTACTTC. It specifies CASSQDPPSGSSYEQYF.

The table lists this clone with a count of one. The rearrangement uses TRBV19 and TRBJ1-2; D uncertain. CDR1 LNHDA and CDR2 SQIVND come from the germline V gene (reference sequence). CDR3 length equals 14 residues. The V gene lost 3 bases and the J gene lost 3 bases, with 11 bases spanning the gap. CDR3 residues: CASSIWARDYGYTF. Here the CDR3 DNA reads TGTGCCAGTAGTATCTGGGCCAGAGACTATGGCTACACCTTC.

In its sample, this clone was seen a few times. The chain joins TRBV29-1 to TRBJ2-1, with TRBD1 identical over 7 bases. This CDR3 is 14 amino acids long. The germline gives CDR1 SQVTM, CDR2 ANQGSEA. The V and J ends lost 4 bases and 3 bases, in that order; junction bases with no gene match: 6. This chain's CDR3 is CSVVGDRNYNEQFF. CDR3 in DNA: TGCAGCGTTGTGGGGGACAGAAACTACAATGAGCAGTTCTTC.

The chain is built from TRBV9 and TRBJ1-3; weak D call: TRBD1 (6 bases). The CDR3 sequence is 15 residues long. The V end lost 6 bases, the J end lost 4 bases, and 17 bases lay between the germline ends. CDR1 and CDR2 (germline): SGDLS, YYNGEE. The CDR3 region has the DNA TGTGCCAGCAATTACCGCGGGGGGCGCGGAAACACCATATATTTT. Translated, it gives CASNYRGGRGNTIYF.

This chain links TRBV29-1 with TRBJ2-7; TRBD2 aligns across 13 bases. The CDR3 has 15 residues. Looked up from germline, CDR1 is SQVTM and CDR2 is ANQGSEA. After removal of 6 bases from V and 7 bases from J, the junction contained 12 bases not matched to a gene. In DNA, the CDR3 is TGCAGCGTCGAGGGACTAGCGGGGTACACGGGGGAGCAGTACTTC. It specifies CSVEGLAGYTGEQYF.

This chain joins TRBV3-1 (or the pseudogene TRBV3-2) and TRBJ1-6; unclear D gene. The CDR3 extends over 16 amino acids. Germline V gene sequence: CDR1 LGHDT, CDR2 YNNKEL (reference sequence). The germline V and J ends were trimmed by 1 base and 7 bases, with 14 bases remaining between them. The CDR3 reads CASSQGGPSRNSPLHF. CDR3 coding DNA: TGTGCCAGCAGCCAAGGCGGGCCCAGCAGGAATTCACCCCTCCACTTT.

CDR3: CASSVGRGSYGYTF. In nucleotides, the CDR3 is TGTGCCAGCAGCGTGGGTCGGGGAAGCTATGGCTACACCTTC. The chain has TRBV9 and TRBJ1-2; D not certain. The germline gives CDR1 SGDLS, CDR2 YYNGEE. CDR3 size: 14 residues. V was trimmed by 2 bases and J by 4 bases, leaving 12 bases between them.